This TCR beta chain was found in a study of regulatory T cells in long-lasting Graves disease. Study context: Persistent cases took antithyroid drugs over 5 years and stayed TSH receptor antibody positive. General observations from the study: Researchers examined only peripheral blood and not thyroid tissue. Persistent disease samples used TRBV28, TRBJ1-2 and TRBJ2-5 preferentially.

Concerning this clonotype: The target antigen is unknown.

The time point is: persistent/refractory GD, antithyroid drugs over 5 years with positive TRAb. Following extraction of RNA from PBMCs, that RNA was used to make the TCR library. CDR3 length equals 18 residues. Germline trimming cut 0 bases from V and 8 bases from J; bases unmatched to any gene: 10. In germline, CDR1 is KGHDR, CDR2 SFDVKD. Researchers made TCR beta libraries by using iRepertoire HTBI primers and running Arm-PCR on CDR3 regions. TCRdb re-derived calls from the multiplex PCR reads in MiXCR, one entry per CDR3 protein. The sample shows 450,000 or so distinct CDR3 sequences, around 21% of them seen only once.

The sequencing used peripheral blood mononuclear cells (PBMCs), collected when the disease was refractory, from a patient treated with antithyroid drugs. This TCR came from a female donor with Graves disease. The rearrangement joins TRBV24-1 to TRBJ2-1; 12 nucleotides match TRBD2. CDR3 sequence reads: CATSDLGGTSGRIDEQFF. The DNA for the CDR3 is TGTGCCACCAGTGATTTGGGGGGTACTAGCGGGAGGATCGATGAGCAGTTCTTC.